The 25 T cell receptor beta chains presented below share a single source sample, sequenced in a study of T cell changes during pregnancy in multiple sclerosis. Assay: immunoSEQ multiplex PCR; the TCRdb copy retains only in-frame clones and omits some. This table holds 50,000 or so clones, approximately 92% found once. This sample comprised CD4+ T cells from peripheral blood mononuclear cells, obtained in the third trimester of pregnancy. Every receptor here comes from a female donor with multiple sclerosis, enrolled in a pregnancy study.

This chain joins TRBV27 and TRBJ2-3; TRBD2 matches 11 bases. The CDR3 length is 15 residues. V lost 3 bases and J lost 1; bases outside the gene matches: 0. CDR1 is MNHEY, CDR2 SMNVEV, per germline (reference sequence). For the CDR3, the DNA is TGTGCCAGCAGTTTGACTAGCGGGGGCACAGATACGCAGTATTTT. Protein sequence: CASSLTSGGTDTQYF.

The V and J genes are TRBV27 and TRBJ2-7, with a tentative D call TRBD1 (6 bases). Germline V gene lookup returns CDR1 MNHEY and CDR2 SMNVEV (reference sequence). The CDR3 is 13 residues long. The V and J ends lost 2 bases and 4 bases respectively, with 9 bases between them. The CDR3 nucleotides are TGTGCCAGCAGTTTACTTAGGGGGTACGAGCAGTACTTC. It is translated as CASSLLRGYEQYF.

This clone was recorded once. The rearrangement joins TRBV19 to TRBJ1-1, with a possible D match to TRBD1 (6 bases). The CDR3 contains 15 residues. Germline CDR1 LNHDA, CDR2 SQIVND (reference sequence). V lost 4 bases and J 0 bases, leaving 12 bases between the germline ends. The CDR3 is CASSKGGHLNTEAFF. DNA for the CDR3: TGTGCCAGTAGTAAAGGGGGACACCTGAACACTGAAGCTTTCTTT.

The genes are TRBV7-6 and TRBJ1-2, with 7 nucleotides matching TRBD1. Germline V gene lookup returns CDR1 SGHVS and CDR2 FNYEAQ. Trimming at V came to 4 bases and at J to 5 bases, leaving 4 bases not matched to a gene. The CDR3 has 13 amino acids. The CDR3 sequence: CASSSDRTYGYTF. CDR3 sequence (DNA): TGTGCCAGCAGCTCGGACAGGACTTATGGCTACACCTTC.

The rearrangement joins TRBV27 to TRBJ1-1; 8 bases are shared with TRBD1. Trimming removed 6 bases from V and 11 bases from J; junction bases left unmatched: 17. Germline CDR1 is MNHEY and CDR2 is SMNVEV (reference sequence). The CDR3 length is 15 residues. The CDR3 loop reads CASSLRRTGMVGAFF. The DNA for the CDR3 is TGTGCCAGCAGCCTCCGAAGGACAGGGATGGTGGGGGCTTTCTTT.

The V call is TRBV19, the J call TRBJ1-6; the D gene is possibly TRBD1 (5 bases). The V end was cut by 3 bases, the J end by 10 bases, with 7 bases between. Per germline, CDR1 LNHDA and CDR2 SQIVND (reference sequence). CDR3 length: 12 amino acids. CDR3 in DNA: TGTGCCAGTAGTATTGGGGGGTCACCCCTCCACTTT. It yields the protein CASSIGGSPLHF.

The gene calls are TRBV5-8 and TRBJ1-1; D possibly corresponds to TRBD1 (5 bases). The CDR3 consists of 11 residues. Germline CDR1 reads SGHTS; CDR2 reads YDEGEE. V was pared by 4 bases and J by 11 bases, with 12 bases between. The CDR3 DNA reads as TGTGCCAGCAGCCGCCGGGGGACGGCTTTCTTT. This sequence encodes CASSRRGTAFF.

The gene calls are TRBV19 and TRBJ1-6; D is uncertain. V was clipped by 3 bases and J by 7 bases, with 10 bases between them. CDR3 length: 14 amino acids. Germline V gives CDR1 LNHDA, CDR2 SQIVND (reference sequence). The CDR3 here is CASSMRDINSPLHF. The CDR3 nucleotides are TGTGCCAGTAGTATGCGAGACATCAATTCACCCCTCCACTTT.

This sequence joins TRBV5-4 and TRBJ2-2, with 9 nucleotides matching TRBD2. From germline, CDR1 is SGHNT and CDR2 YYREEE (reference sequence). The CDR3 spans 16 residues. J lost 7 bases, V lost 6 bases, and 13 bases had no gene match. The CDR3 sequence is CASTTSVAGAGGELFF. DNA of the CDR3: TGTGCCAGCACCACGTCGGTAGCGGGGGCCGGCGGGGAGCTGTTTTTT.

The chain couples TRBV14 to TRBJ1-3; the match to TRBD1 covers 9 bases. Germline V CDR1 and CDR2: SGHDN, FVKESK. V trimming: 4 bases; J trimming: 2 bases; junction bases outside the gene matches: 3. This CDR3 has 15 residues. The CDR3 DNA sequence: TGTGCCAGCAGCCCCAGGACAGGGGCTGGAAACACCATATATTTT. The encoded protein is CASSPRTGAGNTIYF. Using reference TRBV14 and TRBJ1-3 for the parts outside the CDR3, the full variable domain is EAGVTQFPSHSVIEKGQTVTLRCDPISGHDNLYWYRRVMGKEIKFLLHFVKESKQDESGMPNNRFLAERTGGTYSTLKVQPAELEDSGVYFCASSPRTGAGNTIYFGEGSWLTVV.

The chain employs TRBV4-3 and TRBJ2-3; no clear D. CDR3 size: 15 residues. Trimming shortened V by 0 bases and J by 5 bases, and 12 bases separated the two germline ends. Germline CDR1 and CDR2: LGHNA and YSLEER. Written as DNA, the CDR3 is TGCGCCAGCAGCCAAGAAAGCGCAGATGGAGATACGCAGTATTTT. This gives the protein CASSQESADGDTQYF.

J is TRBJ2-1 and V is TRBV14; the D gene is possibly TRBD2 (5 bases). V gave up 4 bases and J gave up 6 bases, with 22 bases separating them. This CDR3 has 17 residues. The V gene's germline CDR1 is SGHDN and CDR2 FVKESK. CDR3 sequence reads: CASSLLPGMGTSNEQFF. The CDR3, as DNA: TGTGCCAGCAGCCTGCTTCCGGGGATGGGTACCAGCAATGAGCAGTTCTTC.

This clone was seen a handful of times. The V call is TRBV10-3, the J call TRBJ1-2, with 9 bases fitting TRBD1. Germline V gene sequence: CDR1 ENHRY, CDR2 SYGVKD. CDR3 length: 13 amino acids. The trim removed 7 bases at V and 4 bases at J, leaving 4 bases unmatched. CDR3 residues: CAIKVQGAYGYTF. CDR3 nucleotide sequence: TGTGCCATCAAGGTACAGGGGGCCTATGGCTACACCTTC.

The rearrangement links TRBV14 to TRBJ2-5, with 8 nucleotides matching TRBD2. The length of the CDR3 is 14 residues. Per germline, CDR1 SGHDN and CDR2 FVKESK. V gave up 1 base and J gave up 7 bases; unmatched junction bases: 5. The CDR3 loop reads CASSQAGTSGTQYF. CDR3 in DNA: TGTGCCAGCAGCCAAGCAGGGACTAGTGGGACCCAGTACTTC.

This clone was recorded once. V gene TRBV19 combines with J gene TRBJ2-6; 7 bases agree with TRBD1. The CDR3 extends over 17 amino acids. The germline gives CDR1 LNHDA, CDR2 SQIVND (reference sequence). Trimming cost V 5 bases and J 0 bases; bases outside gene matches: 7. In DNA, the CDR3 is TGTGCCAGTAGTGACAGGGTACCAAGCTCTGGGGCCAACGTCCTGACTTTC. It is translated as CASSDRVPSSGANVLTF.

The chain uses TRBV2 and TRBJ2-7; D unclear. Germline CDR1 is SNHLY and CDR2 is FYNNEI. The V gene lost 4 bases and the J gene lost 3 bases, with 7 bases spanning the gap. The length of the CDR3 is 12 residues. The CDR3 DNA is TGTGCCAGCAGTGGTGCCTACTACGAGCAGTACTTC. This gives the protein CASSGAYYEQYF.

The rearrangement uses TRBV15 and TRBJ1-5; TRBD1 matches 7 bases. V lost 0 bases, J lost 9 bases, and 8 bases stayed unmatched. The CDR3 has 15 amino acids. In germline, CDR1 is LNHNV, CDR2 YYDKDF (reference sequence). CDR3 coding DNA: TGTGCCACCAGCAGAGAACGACAGGGCTCATGGCCCCAGCATTTT. As protein: CATSRERQGSWPQHF.

This clone has just one count. This rearrangement joins TRBV7-7 to TRBJ2-5, with 10 bases fitting TRBD2. This CDR3 is built from 18 residues. Germline V CDR1 and CDR2: SSHAT, FNYEAQ (reference sequence). The V gene end was trimmed by 6 bases and the J gene end by 4 bases; junction bases not matched to a gene: 17. In nucleotides, the CDR3 is TGTGCCAGCAGTGAGGGCCGGGCTAGCGGGGGCCGGGGAGAGACCCAGTACTTC. Translated, it gives CASSEGRASGGRGETQYF.

V usage is TRBV4-3 and J usage is TRBJ1-1; maybe TRBD1 (5 bases). Germline values: CDR1 LGHNA, CDR2 YSLEER. The CDR3 spans 12 residues. Trimming removed 5 bases from V and 6 bases from J, with 10 bases in between. The CDR3 protein is CASSSRGAEAFF. Written as DNA, the CDR3 is TGCGCCAGCAGCTCTAGGGGCGCTGAAGCTTTCTTT.

This clone came up once. This chain connects TRBV6-5 to TRBJ1-2; TRBD1 aligns across 7 bases. V shed 6 bases and J 5 bases; nucleotides not matched to a gene: 3. Germline V gives CDR1 MNHEY, CDR2 SVGAGI. CDR3 length equals 12 residues. DNA for the CDR3: TGTGCCAGCAGCGCAGGGGGTTATGGCTACACCTTC. Translation gives CASSAGGYGYTF.

The chain joins TRBV7-3 to TRBJ2-6, with TRBD1 matching 8 bases. CDR1 is SGHTA, CDR2 FQGTGA, per germline. The CDR3 length is 16 residues. V shed 2 bases, J shed 3 bases, and the junction held 3 bases outside the gene matches. CDR3 nucleotide sequence: TGTGCCAGCAGCTTACAGGGGGCGCATGGGGCCAACGTCCTGACTTTC. Protein product: CASSLQGAHGANVLTF.

V usage is TRBV25-1 and J usage is TRBJ2-7; no definite D call. There are 12 residues in the CDR3. Germline lookup yields CDR1 MGHDK and CDR2 SYGVNS. The V gene lost 6 bases and the J gene lost 7 bases, with 13 bases spanning the gap. Written as DNA, the CDR3 is TGTGCCAGCAGCATAACCCAGAGGGAGCAGTACTTC. Protein: CASSITQREQYF.

The chain uses TRBV11-2 and TRBJ1-2, with D possibly TRBD1 on 5 matching bases. Germline CDR1 and CDR2: SGHAT and FQNNGV. The CDR3 has 14 residues. The V gene lost 6 bases and the J gene lost 2 bases, with 13 bases spanning the gap. CDR3 residues: CASSSLGGNYGYTF. The CDR3 DNA reads as TGTGCCAGCAGTTCACTGGGGGGAAACTATGGCTACACCTTC. Full variable domain (missing parts from reference TRBV11-2 and TRBJ1-2): EAGVAQSPRYKIIEKRQSVAFWCNPISGHATLYWYQQILGQGPKLLIQFQNNGVVDDSQLPKDRFSAERLKGVDSTLKIQPAKLEDSAVYLCASSSLGGNYGYTFGSGTRLTVV.

The rearrangement uses TRBV7-2 and TRBJ1-2, with 9 bases that match TRBD1. V dropped 5 bases and J dropped 4; count of bases not matched to a gene: 11. Germline assignment: CDR1 SGHTA and CDR2 FQGNSA. The CDR3 runs 16 residues. The CDR3 region has the DNA TGTGCCAGCAGCACCCGGACAGGGGCGGATTTCTATGGCTACACCTTC. Its protein is CASSTRTGADFYGYTF.

The genes are TRBV2 and TRBJ1-1, with D tentatively TRBD1 (6 bases). Germline V gives CDR1 SNHLY, CDR2 FYNNEI. Trimming pared 7 bases from V and 1 base from J, leaving 13 bases between. This CDR3 has 14 amino acids. CDR3 amino acids: CASKHRDKNTEAFF. DNA of the CDR3: TGTGCCAGCAAGCACCGGGACAAGAACACTGAAGCTTTCTTT.